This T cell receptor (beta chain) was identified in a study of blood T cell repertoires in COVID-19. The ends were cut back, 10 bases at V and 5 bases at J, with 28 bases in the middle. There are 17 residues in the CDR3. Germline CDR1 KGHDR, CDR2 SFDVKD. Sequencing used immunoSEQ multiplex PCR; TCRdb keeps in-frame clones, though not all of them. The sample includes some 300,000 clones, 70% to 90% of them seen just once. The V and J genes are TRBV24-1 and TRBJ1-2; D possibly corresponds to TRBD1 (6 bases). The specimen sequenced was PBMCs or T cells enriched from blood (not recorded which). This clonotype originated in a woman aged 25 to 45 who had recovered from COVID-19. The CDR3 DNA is TGTGCCACAGCCCAGACCCCACGGGGGGCGGAGGGTTATGGCTACACCTTC. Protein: CATAQTPRGAEGYGYTF.